This T cell receptor beta chain was sequenced for a study of blood T cell repertoires in COVID-19. As for the study in general: The samples span acute and convalescent COVID-19 from the United States, Italy and Spain.

This clone was found once. In the source study's methods: Estimation of nucleated cell counts relied on the amplification of reference gene primers. The assay was immunoSEQ multiplex PCR, and TCRdb's table has in-frame clones only and misses some. For V, J and clone size, that table is used; D and trimming come from the DNA. The sample yields about 140,000 clones, more than 65% seen once. The CDR3 is made up of 12 amino acids. Germline values: CDR1 KGHSH, CDR2 LQKENI. V trimming: 6 bases; J trimming: 7 bases; junction bases outside the gene matches: 6. V gene TRBV18 combines with J gene TRBJ2-7; 7 nucleotides agree with TRBD1. Sequencing was performed on peripheral blood. The clonotype originates from a woman aged 60-75 years with acute or convalescent COVID-19. The CDR3: CASSADRDEQYF. CDR3 nucleotides: TGTGCCAGCTCCGCCGACAGGGATGAGCAGTACTTC.